This T cell receptor (beta chain) was identified during a study of a mutant IDH1 vaccine in newly diagnosed glioma. Clones were read by immunoSEQ multiplex PCR, and TCRdb kept only the in-frame ones, dropping some. Of 60,000 to 65,000 clones in the sample, around four fifths were seen once. A word on this clone: Its antigen is unidentified.

Germline CDR1 is SNHLY and CDR2 is FYNNEI. V lost 6 bases and J 6 bases, leaving 15 bases between the germline ends. This CDR3 is built from 13 residues. Sample time point: week 47, end of study. Doses consisted of 300 ug of mutant IDH1 20-mer peptide each, paired with topical imiquimod. The chain joins TRBV2 to TRBJ2-7; a weak D match, TRBD2 (6 bases). Sequences were derived from PBMCs, sampled from a glioma patient whose treatment included an IDH1 peptide vaccine. The clonotype was recovered from a man aged 25 to 40 with glioma. CDR3 nucleotide sequence: TGTGCCAGCAGAGCTACTAGCTTGGGCGAGCAGTACTTC. This gives the protein CASRATSLGEQYF.